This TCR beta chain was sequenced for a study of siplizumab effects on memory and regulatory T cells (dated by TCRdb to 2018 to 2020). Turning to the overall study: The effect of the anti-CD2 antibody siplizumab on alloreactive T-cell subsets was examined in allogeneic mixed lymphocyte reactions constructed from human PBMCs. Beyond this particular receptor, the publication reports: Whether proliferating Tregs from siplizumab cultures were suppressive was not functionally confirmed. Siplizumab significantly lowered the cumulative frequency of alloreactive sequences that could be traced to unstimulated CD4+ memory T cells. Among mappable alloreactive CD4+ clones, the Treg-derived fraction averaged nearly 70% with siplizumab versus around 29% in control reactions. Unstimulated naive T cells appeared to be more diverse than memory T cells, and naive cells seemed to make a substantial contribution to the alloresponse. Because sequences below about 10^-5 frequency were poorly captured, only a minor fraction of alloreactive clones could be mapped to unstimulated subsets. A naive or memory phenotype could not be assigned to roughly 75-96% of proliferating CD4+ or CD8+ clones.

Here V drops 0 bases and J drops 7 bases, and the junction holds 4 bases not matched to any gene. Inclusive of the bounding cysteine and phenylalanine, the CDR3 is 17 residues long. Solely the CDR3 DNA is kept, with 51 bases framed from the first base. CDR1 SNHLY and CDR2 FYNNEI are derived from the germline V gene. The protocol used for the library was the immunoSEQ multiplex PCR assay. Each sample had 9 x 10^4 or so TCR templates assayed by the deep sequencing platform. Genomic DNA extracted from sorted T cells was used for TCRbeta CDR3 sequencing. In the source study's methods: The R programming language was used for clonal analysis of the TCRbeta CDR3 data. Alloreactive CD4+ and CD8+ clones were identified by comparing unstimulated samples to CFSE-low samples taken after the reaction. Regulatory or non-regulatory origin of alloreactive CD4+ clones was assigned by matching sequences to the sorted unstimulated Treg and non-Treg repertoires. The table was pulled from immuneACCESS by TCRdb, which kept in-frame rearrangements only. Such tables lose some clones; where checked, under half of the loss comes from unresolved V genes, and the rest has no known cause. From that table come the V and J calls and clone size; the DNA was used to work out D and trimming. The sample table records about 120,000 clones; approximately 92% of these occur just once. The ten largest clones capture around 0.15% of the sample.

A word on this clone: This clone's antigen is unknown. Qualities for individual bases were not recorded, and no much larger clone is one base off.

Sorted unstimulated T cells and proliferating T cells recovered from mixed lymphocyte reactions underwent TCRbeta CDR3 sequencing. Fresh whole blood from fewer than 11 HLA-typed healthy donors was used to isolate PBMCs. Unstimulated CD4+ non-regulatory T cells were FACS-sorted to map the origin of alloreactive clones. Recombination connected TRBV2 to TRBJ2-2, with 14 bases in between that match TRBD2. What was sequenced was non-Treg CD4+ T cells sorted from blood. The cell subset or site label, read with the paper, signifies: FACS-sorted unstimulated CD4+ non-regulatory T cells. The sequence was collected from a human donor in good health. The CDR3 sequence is CASSEAAGLAGVGELFF. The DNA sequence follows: TGTGCCAGCAGTGAAGCCGCGGGACTAGCGGGGGTCGGGGAGCTGTTTTTT.